The 10 T cell receptor beta chains below were found in one sample sequenced in a study of OX40 agonist ivuxolimab in advanced cancers. Data came from immunoSEQ multiplex PCR; TCRdb stores just in-frame clones and leaves some out. The sample holds tens of thousands of clones, 85% to 90% seen once. Source: CD4+ or CD8+ T cells sorted from blood, taken in a trial of the OX40 agonist ivuxolimab. These receptors were collected from an adult with an advanced solid tumor such as melanoma, head and neck, liver or kidney cancer.

This chain uses TRBV2 with TRBJ2-1, with unresolved D. Germline lookup yields CDR1 SNHLY and CDR2 FYNNEI. The CDR3 spans 14 residues. V was clipped by 6 bases and J by 7 bases, with 16 bases between them. CDR3 region: CASREKSVSNEQFF. The DNA of the CDR3 is TGTGCCAGCAGGGAAAAGTCCGTTTCTAATGAGCAGTTCTTC.

The chain carries TRBV7-2 and TRBJ1-5, with D tentatively TRBD1 (5 bases). Trimming shortened V by 5 bases and J by 7 bases, and 15 bases separated the two germline ends. The CDR3 extends over 14 amino acids. Germline lookup yields CDR1 SGHTA and CDR2 FQGNSA. The CDR3 bases are TGTGCCAGCAGCGTGAGCGGGGGGGTGCAGCCCCAGCATTTT. Translation: CASSVSGGVQPQHF.

The genes are TRBV19 and TRBJ2-1, with 7 bases identical to TRBD2. V lost 3 bases, J lost 3 bases, and 5 bases stayed unmatched. The CDR3 length is 15 residues. Per the germline V gene, CDR1 is LNHDA and CDR2 is SQIVND (reference sequence). The CDR3 region is CASSMGLRNYNEQFF. CDR3 sequence (DNA): TGTGCCAGTAGTATGGGACTACGAAACTACAATGAGCAGTTCTTC.

V usage is TRBV6-6 and J usage is TRBJ1-2, with a weak D call TRBD1 (5 bases). CDR1 is MNHNY, CDR2 SVGAGI, per germline (reference sequence). The CDR3 has 15 amino acids. The V end was cut by 3 bases, the J end by 6 bases, with 17 bases between. The CDR3 loop reads CASSYSTGVGNGYTF. CDR3 DNA: TGTGCCAGCAGTTATAGTACGGGGGTGGGGAATGGCTACACCTTC.

CDR3 bases: TGTGCCAGCAGCCCCCCCGTTCCCTACGAGCAGTACTTC. Translation: CASSPPVPYEQYF. This chain connects TRBV6-5 to TRBJ2-7; no definite D call. The CDR3 loop spans 13 amino acids. Germline CDR1 MNHEY, CDR2 SVGAGI. Trimming removed 6 bases at V and 2 bases at J, with 11 bases between.

CDR3 coding DNA: TGTGCCCTTTCGGGGGGGGGCTACACCTTC. Translating it yields CALSGGGYTF. The chain is built from TRBV27 and TRBJ1-2; D might be TRBD1 (5 bases). The CDR3 is 10 residues long. Per germline, CDR1 MNHEY and CDR2 SMNVEV (reference sequence). V was shortened by 11 bases and J by 8 bases, with 12 bases between the two germline ends.

The gene calls are TRBV30 and TRBJ1-2, with D possibly being TRBD1 (5 bases). CDR3 length equals 12 residues. Trimming took 2 bases from V and 8 from J, leaving 12 bases between them. In germline, CDR1 is GTSNPN, CDR2 SVGIG (reference sequence). CDR3 residues: CAWSRGLEGYTF. CDR3 DNA: TGTGCCTGGAGTCGGGGCCTGGAGGGCTACACCTTC.

The chain uses TRBV7-3 and TRBJ2-3, with 10 bases lining up with TRBD1. J gave up 1 base and V 5 bases, and 6 bases lay outside the gene matches. CDR3 length: 16 amino acids. Germline V gives CDR1 SGHTA, CDR2 FQGTGA. CDR3 DNA sequence: TGTGCCAGCAGCCCCACCGGGACAGGGGGCACAGATACGCAGTATTTT. Translating gives CASSPTGTGGTDTQYF.

V is TRBV11-2 and J is TRBJ2-3, with TRBD1 identical over 8 bases. The CDR3 contains 14 residues. V shed 4 bases, J shed 5 bases, and the junction held 5 bases outside the gene matches. Germline CDR1 reads SGHAT; CDR2 reads FQNNGV. CDR3 protein: CASSSGTGRDTQYF. The DNA of the CDR3 is TGTGCCAGCAGCTCAGGGACAGGCCGAGATACGCAGTATTTT.

The rearrangement uses TRBV21-1 and TRBJ2-1; the table's D gene call, TRBD2, was not cross checked with the DNA. TRBV21-1 is noted as a pseudogene. This CDR3 has 16 residues. CDR3 coding DNA: TGTGCCAGCAGCAAAATCGGCGGGAAGGAGTACAATGAGCAGTTCTTC. Residues: CASSKIGGKEYNEQFF.